This TCR beta chain stems from a study of blood T cell repertoires in COVID-19. Across the whole study: Whether acute or convalescent, the COVID-19 samples came from the United States, Italy and Spain. T cells, B-cell-depleted T cells, or PBMCs supplied cDNA or gDNA.

This CDR3 comprises 17 residues. The germline V gene has CDR1 SGHTA and CDR2 FQGNSA. J lost 4 bases, V lost 4 bases, and 14 bases had no gene match. There are a few counts of this clone. Sequenced by immunoSEQ multiplex PCR; TCRdb stores in-frame clones only, minus some. The data hold almost 80,000 clones, with around 83% observed a single time. Sequenced input: peripheral blood. The V and J genes are TRBV7-2 and TRBJ1-1; 8 bases align to TRBD1. This receptor was obtained from a woman aged 70 to 79 with acute or convalescent COVID-19. CDR3 region: CASSSGTGQQGGTEAFF. DNA for the CDR3: TGTGCCAGCAGCTCAGGGACAGGACAACAAGGAGGCACTGAAGCTTTCTTT.